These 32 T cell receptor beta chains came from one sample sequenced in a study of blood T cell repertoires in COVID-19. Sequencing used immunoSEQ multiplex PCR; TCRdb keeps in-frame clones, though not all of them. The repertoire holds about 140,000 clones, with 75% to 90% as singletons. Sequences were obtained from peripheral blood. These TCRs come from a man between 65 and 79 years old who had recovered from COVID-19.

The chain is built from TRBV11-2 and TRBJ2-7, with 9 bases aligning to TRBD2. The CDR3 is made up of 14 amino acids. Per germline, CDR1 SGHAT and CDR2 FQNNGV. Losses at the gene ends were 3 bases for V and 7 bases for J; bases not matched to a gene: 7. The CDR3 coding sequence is TGTGCCAGCAGCTTCTTTAGCGGGAGAACAGAGCAGTACTTC. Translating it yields CASSFFSGRTEQYF.

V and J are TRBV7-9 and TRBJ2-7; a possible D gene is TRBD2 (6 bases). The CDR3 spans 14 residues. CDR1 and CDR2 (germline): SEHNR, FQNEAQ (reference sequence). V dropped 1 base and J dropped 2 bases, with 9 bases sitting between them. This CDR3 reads CASSLGGNTYEQYF. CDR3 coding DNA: TGTGCCAGCAGCTTAGGCGGGAATACCTACGAGCAGTACTTC.

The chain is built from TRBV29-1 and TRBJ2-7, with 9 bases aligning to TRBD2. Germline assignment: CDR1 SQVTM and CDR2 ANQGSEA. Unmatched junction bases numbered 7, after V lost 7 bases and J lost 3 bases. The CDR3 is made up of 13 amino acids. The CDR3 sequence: CSALTSGLYEQYF. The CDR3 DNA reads TGCAGCGCCCTGACTAGCGGACTCTACGAGCAGTACTTC.

The CDR3 coding sequence is TGTGCCAGCGTTCAACGAGGGACAGGGGGCGCGGGCTACACCTTC. This sequence encodes CASVQRGTGGAGYTF. This sequence joins TRBV2 and TRBJ1-2; 12 bases align to TRBD1. CDR1 and CDR2 (germline): SNHLY, FYNNEI. After removal of 8 bases from V and 8 bases from J, the junction contained 12 bases not matched to a gene. This CDR3 is 15 amino acids long.

The chain's CDR3 is CASRETGLAGDTQYF. The CDR3 coding sequence is TGTGCCAGCAGAGAAACGGGACTAGCGGGAGATACGCAGTATTTT. This chain links TRBV7-9 with TRBJ2-3, with 12 bases lining up with TRBD2. The CDR3 contains 15 residues. Germline loops: CDR1 SEHNR, CDR2 FQNEAQ (reference sequence). V lost 6 bases and J lost 5; bases outside the gene matches: 6.

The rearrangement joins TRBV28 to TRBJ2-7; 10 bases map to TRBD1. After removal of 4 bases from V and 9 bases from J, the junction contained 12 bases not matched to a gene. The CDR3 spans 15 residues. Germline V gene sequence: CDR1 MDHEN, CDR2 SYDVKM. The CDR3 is CASSYRTGGKLWQYF. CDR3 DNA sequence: TGTGCCAGCAGTTACAGGACAGGGGGTAAGCTATGGCAGTACTTC.

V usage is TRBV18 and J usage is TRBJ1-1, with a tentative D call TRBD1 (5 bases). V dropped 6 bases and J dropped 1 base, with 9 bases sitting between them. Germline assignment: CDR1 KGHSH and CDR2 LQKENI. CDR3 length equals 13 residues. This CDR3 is CASSGQGNTEAFF. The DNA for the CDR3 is TGTGCCAGCTCTGGGCAGGGGAACACTGAAGCTTTCTTT.

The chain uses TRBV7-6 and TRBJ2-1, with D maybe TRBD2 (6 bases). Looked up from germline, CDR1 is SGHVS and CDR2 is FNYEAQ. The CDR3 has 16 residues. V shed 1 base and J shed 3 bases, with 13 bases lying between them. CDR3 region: CASSLGRRAYYNEQFF. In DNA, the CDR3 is TGTGCCAGCAGCTTAGGGAGGAGGGCCTACTACAATGAGCAGTTCTTC.

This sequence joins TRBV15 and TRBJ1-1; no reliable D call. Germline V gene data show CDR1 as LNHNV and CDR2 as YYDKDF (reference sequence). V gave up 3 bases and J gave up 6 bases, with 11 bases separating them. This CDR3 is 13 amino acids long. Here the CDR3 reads CATSSPTGAEAFF. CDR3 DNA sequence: TGTGCCACCAGCAGCCCTACCGGAGCTGAAGCTTTCTTT.

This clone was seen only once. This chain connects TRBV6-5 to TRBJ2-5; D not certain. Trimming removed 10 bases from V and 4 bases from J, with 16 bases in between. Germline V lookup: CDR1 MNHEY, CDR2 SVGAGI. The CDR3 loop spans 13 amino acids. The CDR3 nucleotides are TGTGCCACCTCCGGCGGCCTAAGAGAGACCCAGTACTTC. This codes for CATSGGLRETQYF.

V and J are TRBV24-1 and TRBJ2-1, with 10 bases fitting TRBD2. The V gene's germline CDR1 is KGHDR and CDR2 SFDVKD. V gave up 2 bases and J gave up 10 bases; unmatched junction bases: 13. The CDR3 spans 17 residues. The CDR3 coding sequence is TGTGCCACCAGTGATTCAGACGGGGCTAGCGGGAGAGGGGAGCAGTTCTTC. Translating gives CATSDSDGASGRGEQFF.

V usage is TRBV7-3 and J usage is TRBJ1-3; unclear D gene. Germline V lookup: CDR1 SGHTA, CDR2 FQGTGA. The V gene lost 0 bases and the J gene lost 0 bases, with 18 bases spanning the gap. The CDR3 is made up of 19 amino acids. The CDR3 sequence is CASSLTVREGLSSGNTIYF. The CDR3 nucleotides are TGTGCCAGCAGCTTAACAGTCCGGGAAGGCCTCAGCTCTGGAAACACCATATATTTT.

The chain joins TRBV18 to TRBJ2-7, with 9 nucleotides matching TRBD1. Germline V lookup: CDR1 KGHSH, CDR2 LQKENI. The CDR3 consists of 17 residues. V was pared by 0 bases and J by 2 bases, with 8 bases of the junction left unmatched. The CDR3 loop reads CASSPPSRQGGTYEQYF. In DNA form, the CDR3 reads TGTGCCAGCTCACCACCGAGTAGACAGGGGGGGACCTACGAGCAGTACTTC.

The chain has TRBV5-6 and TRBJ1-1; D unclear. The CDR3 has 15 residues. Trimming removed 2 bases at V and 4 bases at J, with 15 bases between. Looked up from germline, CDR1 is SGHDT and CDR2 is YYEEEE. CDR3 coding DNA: TGTGCCAGCAGCTTCGCTAGCGGGGTATTCACTGAAGCTTTCTTT. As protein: CASSFASGVFTEAFF.

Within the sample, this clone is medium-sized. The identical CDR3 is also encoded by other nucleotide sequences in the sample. In DNA, the CDR3 is TGCGCCAGCAGCTTGGTTTCCAGTCAAGAGACCCAGTACTTC. Translating gives CASSLVSSQETQYF. The J gene is TRBJ2-5, the V gene TRBV5-1; D is unresolved. Deletions cut 0 bases from V and 2 bases from J, with 8 bases between. The germline CDR1 and CDR2 sequences are SGHRS and YFSETQ. The CDR3 loop spans 14 amino acids.

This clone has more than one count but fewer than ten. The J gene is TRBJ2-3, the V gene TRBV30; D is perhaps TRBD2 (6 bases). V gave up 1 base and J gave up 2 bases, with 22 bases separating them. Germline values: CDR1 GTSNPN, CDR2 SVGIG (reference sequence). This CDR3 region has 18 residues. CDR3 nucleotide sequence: TGTGCCTGGAGTGCCGCCCTAGCTTGGGACTCCCTCACAGATACGCAGTATTTT. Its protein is CAWSAALAWDSLTDTQYF.

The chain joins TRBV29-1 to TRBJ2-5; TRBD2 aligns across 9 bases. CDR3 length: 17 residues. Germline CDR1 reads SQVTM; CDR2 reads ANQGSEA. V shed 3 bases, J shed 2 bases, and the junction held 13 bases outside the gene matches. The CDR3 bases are TGCAGCGTTGACGACCTGGATAGCGGGAGACATCAAGAGACCCAGTACTTC. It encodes CSVDDLDSGRHQETQYF.

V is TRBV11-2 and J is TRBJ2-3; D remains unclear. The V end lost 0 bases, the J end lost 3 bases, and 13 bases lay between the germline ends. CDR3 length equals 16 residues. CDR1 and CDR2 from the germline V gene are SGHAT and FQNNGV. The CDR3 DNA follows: TGTGCCAGCAGCTTAGAAGGTCCAGGTGGGACAGATACGCAGTATTTT. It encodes CASSLEGPGGTDTQYF.

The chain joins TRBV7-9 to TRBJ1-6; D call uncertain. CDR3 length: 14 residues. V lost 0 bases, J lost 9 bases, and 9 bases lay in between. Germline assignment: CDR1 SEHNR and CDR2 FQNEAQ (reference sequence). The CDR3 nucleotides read TGTGCCAGCAGCTTAGCTGTTCTAGGTTCACCCCTCCACTTT. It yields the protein CASSLAVLGSPLHF.

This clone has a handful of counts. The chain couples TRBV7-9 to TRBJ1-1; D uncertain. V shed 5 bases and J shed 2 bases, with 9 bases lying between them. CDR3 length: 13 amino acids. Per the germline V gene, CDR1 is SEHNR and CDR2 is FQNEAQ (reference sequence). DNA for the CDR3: TGTGCCAGCAGCGGCGGCTCAAACACTGAAGCTTTCTTT. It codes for CASSGGSNTEAFF.

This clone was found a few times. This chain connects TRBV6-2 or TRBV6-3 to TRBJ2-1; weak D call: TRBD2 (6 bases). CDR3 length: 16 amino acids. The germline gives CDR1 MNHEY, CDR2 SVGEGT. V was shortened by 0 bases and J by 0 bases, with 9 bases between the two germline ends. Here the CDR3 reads CASSYSYSGSYNEQFF. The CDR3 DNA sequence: TGTGCCAGCAGTTACTCTTATAGCGGCTCCTACAATGAGCAGTTCTTC.

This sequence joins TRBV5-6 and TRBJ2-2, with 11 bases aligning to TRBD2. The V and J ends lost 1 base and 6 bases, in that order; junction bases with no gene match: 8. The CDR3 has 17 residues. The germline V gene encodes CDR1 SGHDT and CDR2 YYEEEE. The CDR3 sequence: CASSLLGTSGRAGELFF. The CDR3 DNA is TGTGCCAGCAGCTTGTTAGGGACTAGCGGTCGTGCCGGGGAGCTGTTTTTT.

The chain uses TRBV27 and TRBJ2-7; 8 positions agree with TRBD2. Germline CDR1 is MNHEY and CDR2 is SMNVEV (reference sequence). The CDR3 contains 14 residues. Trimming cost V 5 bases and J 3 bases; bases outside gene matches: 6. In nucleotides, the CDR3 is TGTGCCAGCAGTGGGCGGCGGGAGGACTACGAGCAGTACTTC. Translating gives CASSGRREDYEQYF.

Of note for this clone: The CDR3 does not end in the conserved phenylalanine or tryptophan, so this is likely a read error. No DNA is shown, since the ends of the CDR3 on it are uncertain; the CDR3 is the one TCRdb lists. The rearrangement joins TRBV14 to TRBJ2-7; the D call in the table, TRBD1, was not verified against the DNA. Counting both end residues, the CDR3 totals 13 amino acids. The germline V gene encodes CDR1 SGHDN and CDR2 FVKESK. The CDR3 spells CASSLRGLGALVR.

CDR3 nucleotide sequence: TGTGCCAGCTCACCGAAACAGGGGACGAATCAGCCCCAGCATTTT. This codes for CASSPKQGTNQPQHF. The chain links TRBV18 to TRBJ1-5, with 7 positions matching TRBD1. The CDR3 is 15 residues long. V was clipped by 3 bases and J by 4 bases; unmatched bases: 6. Germline V gene data show CDR1 as KGHSH and CDR2 as LQKENI.

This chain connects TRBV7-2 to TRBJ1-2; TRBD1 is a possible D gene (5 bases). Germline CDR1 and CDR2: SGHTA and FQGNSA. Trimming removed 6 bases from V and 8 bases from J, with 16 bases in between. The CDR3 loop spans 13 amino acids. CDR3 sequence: CASRIRGLGGYTF. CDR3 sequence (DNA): TGTGCCAGCAGAATAAGGGGTTTAGGAGGCTACACCTTC.

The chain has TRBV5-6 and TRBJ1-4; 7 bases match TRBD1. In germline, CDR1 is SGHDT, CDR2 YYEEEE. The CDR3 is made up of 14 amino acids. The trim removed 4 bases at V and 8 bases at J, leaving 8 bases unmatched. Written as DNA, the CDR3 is TGTGCCAGCAGCACTGACAGGGTTGGCGAAAAACTGTTTTTT. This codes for CASSTDRVGEKLFF.

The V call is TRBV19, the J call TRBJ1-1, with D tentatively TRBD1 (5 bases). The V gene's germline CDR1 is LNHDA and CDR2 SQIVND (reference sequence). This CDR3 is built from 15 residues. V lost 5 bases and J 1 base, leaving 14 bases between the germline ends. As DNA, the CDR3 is TGTGCCAGTAGTCCCTGGGGACTGACGAACACTGAAGCTTTCTTT. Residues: CASSPWGLTNTEAFF.

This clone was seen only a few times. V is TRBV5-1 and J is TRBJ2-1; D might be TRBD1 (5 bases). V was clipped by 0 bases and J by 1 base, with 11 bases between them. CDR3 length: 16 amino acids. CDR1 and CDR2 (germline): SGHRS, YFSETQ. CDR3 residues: CASSLGGAASYNEQFF. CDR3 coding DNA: TGCGCCAGCAGCTTGGGTGGGGCGGCATCCTACAATGAGCAGTTCTTC.

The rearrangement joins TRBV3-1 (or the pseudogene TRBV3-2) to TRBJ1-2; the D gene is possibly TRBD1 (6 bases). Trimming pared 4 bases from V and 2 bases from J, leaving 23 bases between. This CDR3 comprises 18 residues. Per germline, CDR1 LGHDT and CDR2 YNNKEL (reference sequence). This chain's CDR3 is CASSRREPRGRGNYGYTF. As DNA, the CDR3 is TGTGCCAGCAGCCGACGCGAACCCCGAGGGAGGGGGAACTATGGCTACACCTTC.

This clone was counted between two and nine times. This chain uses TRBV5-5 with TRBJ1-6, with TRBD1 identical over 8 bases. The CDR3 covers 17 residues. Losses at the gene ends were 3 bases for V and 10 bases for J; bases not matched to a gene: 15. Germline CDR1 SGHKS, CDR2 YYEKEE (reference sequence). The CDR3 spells CASSSPPGTGLGSPLHF. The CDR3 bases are TGTGCCAGCAGCTCGCCCCCAGGGACAGGTTTAGGATCACCCCTCCACTTT.

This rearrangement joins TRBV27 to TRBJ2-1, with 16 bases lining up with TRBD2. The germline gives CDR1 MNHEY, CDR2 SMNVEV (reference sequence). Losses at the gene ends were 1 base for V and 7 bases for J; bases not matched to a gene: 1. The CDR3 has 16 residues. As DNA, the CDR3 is TGTGCCAGCAGTTTATGGGGACTAGCGGGAGGGAATGAGCAGTTCTTC. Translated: CASSLWGLAGGNEQFF.